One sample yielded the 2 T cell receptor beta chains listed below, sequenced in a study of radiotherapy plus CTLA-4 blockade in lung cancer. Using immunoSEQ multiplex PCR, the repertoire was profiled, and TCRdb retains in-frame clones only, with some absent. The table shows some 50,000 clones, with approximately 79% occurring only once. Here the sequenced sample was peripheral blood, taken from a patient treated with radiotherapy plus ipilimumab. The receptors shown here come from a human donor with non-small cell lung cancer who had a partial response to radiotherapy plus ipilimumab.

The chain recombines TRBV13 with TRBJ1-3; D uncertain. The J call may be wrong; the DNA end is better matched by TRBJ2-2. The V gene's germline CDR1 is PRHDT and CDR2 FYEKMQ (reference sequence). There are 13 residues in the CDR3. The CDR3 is CASSLTRLGELFF. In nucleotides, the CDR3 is TGTGCCAGCAGCCTGACACGCCTCGGGGAGCTGTTTTTT.

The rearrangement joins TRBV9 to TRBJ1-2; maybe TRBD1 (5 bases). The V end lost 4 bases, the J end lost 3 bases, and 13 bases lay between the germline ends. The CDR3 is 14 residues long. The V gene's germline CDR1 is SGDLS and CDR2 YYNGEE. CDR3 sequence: CASSPRGTDYGYTF. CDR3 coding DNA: TGTGCCAGCAGCCCCCGCGGGACGGACTATGGCTACACCTTC.